Listed below are T cell receptor beta chains from one sample, sequenced in a study of T cell responses to AZD1222 COVID-19 vaccine. TCRdb's copy holds only in-frame clones and misses some; the assay was immunoSEQ multiplex PCR. The sample yields tens of thousands of clones, around 86% seen once. This sample comprised peripheral blood, obtained on day 0 of AZD1222 vaccination. The receptors here all came from an adult in good health. CDR3s include the opening cysteine and the closing phenylalanine or tryptophan. Fields, in order: clone size, V gene, J gene, D gene, CDR3 DNA, CDR3 protein. A D gene is named only where the DNA matches it firmly. Clone size is not always given. Where it is, it says once, few, many or a class for expanded clones.

.	TRBV4-3	TRBJ2-2	.	TGCGCCAGCAGCCCCTCCCCTACCGGGGAGCTGTTTTTT	CASSPSPTGELFF
.	TRBV29-1	TRBJ2-5	.	TGCAGCGTTGAGAGGGACGGTATAGGGAAGACCCAGTACTTC	CSVERDGIGKTQYF
.	TRBV7-2	TRBJ1-2	.	TGTGCCAGCAGCTCCACCCCGTCCAGGGGCTATTCCTATGGCTACACCTTC	CASSSTPSRGYSYGYTF
.	TRBV7-2	TRBJ2-7	TRBD2	TGTGCCAGCAGCTTAGCCCAAGCGGGAGCGAGAAACGAGCAGTACTTC	CASSLAQAGARNEQYF
.	TRBV7-6	TRBJ2-3	TRBD2	TGTGCCAGCAGCTTGGCGGGAGGCCGCACAGATACGCAGTATTTT	CASSLAGGRTDTQYF
.	TRBV19	TRBJ1-3	.	TGTGCCAGTAGCCGGAACCCGATCTCTGGAAACACCATATATTTT	CASSRNPISGNTIYF
.	TRBV7-9	TRBJ2-1	TRBD2	TGTGCCAGCAGCTCGACCTCTAGCGGGAGGTACAATGAGCAGTTCTTC	CASSSTSSGRYNEQFF
.	TRBV7-3	TRBJ1-1	.	TGTGCCAGCAGCCCCCCGGGGGGAATAACGGAAGCTTTCTTT	CASSPPGGITEAFF
few	TRBV4-1	TRBJ1-1	TRBD1	TGCGCCAGCAGCCAAGGCCCGACAGGGGGCACTGAAGCTTTCTTT	CASSQGPTGGTEAFF
.	TRBV24-1	TRBJ1-5	.	TGTGCCACCAGTGATTTGGGTCTCCAGCATTTT	CATSDLGLQHF
.	TRBV15	TRBJ2-5	TRBD2	TGTGCCACCAGCAGAGATCGGGGGGAAGAGACCCAGTACTTC	CATSRDRGEETQYF
few	TRBV27	TRBJ2-7	TRBD1	TGTGCCAGCAGTTTATTAAGCCGACAGGGTGTCTACGAGCAGTACTTC	CASSLLSRQGVYEQYF
.	TRBV10-1	TRBJ2-7	TRBD1	TGCGCCAGCAGAGGACAGGCTGGCTACGAGCAGTACTTC	CASRGQAGYEQYF
few	TRBV4-3	TRBJ1-5	.	TGCGCCAGCAGCCAAGAGGCATATCATAGCAATCAGCCCCAGCATTTT	CASSQEAYHSNQPQHF
.	TRBV2	TRBJ2-1	TRBD2	TGTGCCAGCAACCCCCTAGCGGATGGGACTGGTGAGCAGTTCTTC	CASNPLADGTGEQFF
.	TRBV3-1/TRBV3-2	TRBJ2-3	TRBD2	TGTGCCAGCAGCCAGCCAGGACTAGCGGGAGACACAGATACGCAGTATTTT	CASSQPGLAGDTDTQYF
.	TRBV12-3/TRBV12-4	TRBJ1-2	.	TGTGCCAGCAGTTTAGGGTCCTATGGCTACACCTTC	CASSLGSYGYTF
.	TRBV5-5	TRBJ1-1	.	TGTGCCAGCAGCCTAAGGGTTATGAACACTGAAGCTTTCTTT	CASSLRVMNTEAFF
.	TRBV5-1	TRBJ2-5	.	TGCGCCAGCACCGAGTACATGATACAAGAGACCCAGTACTTC	CASTEYMIQETQYF
.	TRBV9	TRBJ2-1	.	TGTGCCAGCAGCGCCACTTGGGGCGGGAAAACCTACAATGAGCAGTTCTTC	CASSATWGGKTYNEQFF
.	TRBV27	TRBJ2-1	.	TGTGCCAGCAGTTTACGGATCGGGGGCCGGGGCAATGAGCAGTTCTTC	CASSLRIGGRGNEQFF
few	TRBV7-9	TRBJ2-7	TRBD1	TGTGCCAGCAGCCCAGGACAGGGACACTACGAGCAGTACTTC	CASSPGQGHYEQYF
.	TRBV5-1	TRBJ1-5	TRBD1	TGCGCCAGCAGCGTGGACAGGGGGCCGAATCAGCCCCAGCATTTT	CASSVDRGPNQPQHF
.	TRBV3-1/TRBV3-2	TRBJ2-5	.	TGTGCCAGCAGCCAAGGCAATTTCCAAGAGACCCAGTACTTC	CASSQGNFQETQYF
.	TRBV19	TRBJ2-7	.	TGTGCCAGCTCCGACAGCTACGAGCAGTACTTC	CASSDSYEQYF
.	TRBV10-3	TRBJ1-6	.	TGTGCCATCAGTGAGTCTCTGGGCTACCGAGGTGCGGCCCTCCACTTT	CAISESLGYRGAALHF
few	TRBV4-1	TRBJ1-3	.	TGCGCCAGCAGCCCTCGACAGGGAAACACCATATATTTT	CASSPRQGNTIYF
.	TRBV28	TRBJ1-4	TRBD1	TGTGCCAGCAGTACCGGGGGACAGGGGGGCTTGGAACTGTTTTTT	CASSTGGQGGLELFF
.	TRBV28	TRBJ1-1	.	TGTGCCAGCAGTTTACCGGGGAACACTGAAGCTTTCTTT	CASSLPGNTEAFF
.	TRBV4-2	TRBJ1-1	.	TGTGCCAGCAGCCCCTTAGGGGGGGGAATGAACACTGAAGCTTTCTTT	CASSPLGGGMNTEAFF
.	TRBV7-9	TRBJ1-1	TRBD1	TGTGCCAGCAGCTTAGATGGACAGGGAGGGAACACTGAAGCTTTCTTT	CASSLDGQGGNTEAFF
.	TRBV9	TRBJ1-3	.	TGTGCCAGCAGCCCCGGCTCAGGGTACGGAAACACCATATATTTT	CASSPGSGYGNTIYF
.	TRBV28	TRBJ1-2	TRBD1	TGTGCCAGCAGTTTGGGACAGGGACACTATGGCTACACCTTC	CASSLGQGHYGYTF
.	TRBV3-1/TRBV3-2	TRBJ1-3	TRBD1	TGTGCCAGCAGGCCAGGGGGCACTGGAAACACCATATATTTT	CASRPGGTGNTIYF
.	TRBV30	TRBJ1-1	.	TGTGCCTGGAGTGTACTATACACTGAAGCTTTCTTT	CAWSVLYTEAFF
.	TRBV3-1/TRBV3-2	TRBJ2-1	TRBD1	TGTGCCAGCAGCCAAGTTAGACCGGGACAGACAACCTACAATGAGCAGTTCTTC	CASSQVRPGQTTYNEQFF
.	TRBV27	TRBJ2-7	.	TGTGCCAGCAGTTTAGGGCAGAACTACGAGCAGTACTTC	CASSLGQNYEQYF
.	TRBV21-1	TRBJ1-2	.	TGTGCCAGCAGCATAGGACAGGGGAACTATGGCTACACCTTC	CASSIGQGNYGYTF
.	TRBV6-6	TRBJ2-7	TRBD1	TGTGCCAGCAGTCCTTCCGGGACAGGGCTCTACGAGCAGTACTTC	CASSPSGTGLYEQYF
.	TRBV27	TRBJ1-1	.	TGTGCCAGCAGTTTATCGTGGGGGGCCCACACTGAAGCTTTCTTT	CASSLSWGAHTEAFF
once	TRBV2	TRBJ1-6	.	TGTGCCAGCAATCTTTTCTGGTCAGCCAATAATTCACCCCTCCACTTT	CASNLFWSANNSPLHF
.	TRBV5-4	TRBJ2-3	TRBD2	TGTGCCAGCACCGCTGGGACTAGCGGGACGGCAGATACGCAGTATTTT	CASTAGTSGTADTQYF
once	TRBV10-3	TRBJ1-3	.	TGTGCCATCAGTGACCTCGGGGGTCAGTCCGGAAACACCATATATTTT	CAISDLGGQSGNTIYF
few	TRBV27	TRBJ2-1	TRBD1	TGTGCCAGCAGTTTATCGCCCTTCCCGACAGGGGCAGACTTCTTC	CASSLSPFPTGADFF
.	TRBV28	TRBJ2-7	.	TGTGCCAGCAGGACCAACCCCAGTACTTCCTCCTACGAGCAGTACTTC	CASRTNPSTSSYEQYF
.	TRBV3-1/TRBV3-2	TRBJ2-2	.	TGTGCCAGCAGCCGTAGCACCGGGGAGCTGTTTTTT	CASSRSTGELFF
.	TRBV6-5	TRBJ1-3	.	TGTGCCAGCAGTTACTCGACGGGAGGGACCATATATTTT	CASSYSTGGTIYF
.	TRBV12-3/TRBV12-4	TRBJ2-3	.	TGTGCCAGCAGTGCGCGGACCGTAGATACGCAGTATTTT	CASSARTVDTQYF
.	TRBV7-2	TRBJ2-5	TRBD2	TGTGCCAGCAGCTTAGCGGGAGGGTACCAAGAGACCCAGTACTTC	CASSLAGGYQETQYF